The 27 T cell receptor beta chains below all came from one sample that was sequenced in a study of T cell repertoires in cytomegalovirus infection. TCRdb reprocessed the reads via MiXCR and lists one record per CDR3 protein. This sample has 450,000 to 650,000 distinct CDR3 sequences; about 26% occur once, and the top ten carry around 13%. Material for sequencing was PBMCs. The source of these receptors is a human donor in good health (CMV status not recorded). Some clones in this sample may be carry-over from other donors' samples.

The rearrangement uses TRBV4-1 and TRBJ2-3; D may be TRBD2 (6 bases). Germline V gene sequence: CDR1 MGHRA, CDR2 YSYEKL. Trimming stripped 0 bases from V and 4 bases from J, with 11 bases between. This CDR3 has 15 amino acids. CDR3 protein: CASSQEPGRSDTQYF. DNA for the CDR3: TGCGCCAGCAGCCAAGAACCTGGGAGGTCAGATACGCAGTATTTT.

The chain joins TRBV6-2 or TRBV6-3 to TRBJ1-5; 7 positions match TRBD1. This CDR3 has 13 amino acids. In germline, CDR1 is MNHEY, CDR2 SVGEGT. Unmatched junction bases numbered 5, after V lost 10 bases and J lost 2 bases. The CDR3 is CAIADRRNQPQHF. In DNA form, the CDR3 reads TGTGCCATCGCGGACAGGCGCAATCAGCCCCAGCATTTT.

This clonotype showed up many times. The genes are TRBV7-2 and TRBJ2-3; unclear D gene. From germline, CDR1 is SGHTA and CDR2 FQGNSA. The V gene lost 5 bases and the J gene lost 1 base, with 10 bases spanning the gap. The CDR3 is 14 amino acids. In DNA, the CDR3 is TGTGCCAGCAGCCCCGGCCCGCGCACAGATACGCAGTATTTT. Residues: CASSPGPRTDTQYF.

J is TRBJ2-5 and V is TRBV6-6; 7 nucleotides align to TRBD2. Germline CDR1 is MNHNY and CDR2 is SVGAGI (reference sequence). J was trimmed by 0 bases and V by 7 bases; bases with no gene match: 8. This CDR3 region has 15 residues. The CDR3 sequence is CASTPQGGDQETQYF. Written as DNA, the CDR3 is TGTGCCAGCACCCCCCAGGGAGGGGACCAAGAGACCCAGTACTTC.

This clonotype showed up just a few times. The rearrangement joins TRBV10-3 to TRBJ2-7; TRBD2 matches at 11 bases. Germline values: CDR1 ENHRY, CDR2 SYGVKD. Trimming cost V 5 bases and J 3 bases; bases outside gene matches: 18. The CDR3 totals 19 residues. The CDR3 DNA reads TGTGCCATCAGTCAAAGCATCGGGACTAGCGGAGCGGGAAACTACGAGCAGTACTTC. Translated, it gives CAISQSIGTSGAGNYEQYF.

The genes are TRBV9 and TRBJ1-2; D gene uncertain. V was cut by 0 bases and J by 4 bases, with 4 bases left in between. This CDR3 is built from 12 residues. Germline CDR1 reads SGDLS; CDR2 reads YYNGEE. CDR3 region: CASSVAGYGYTF. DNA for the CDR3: TGTGCCAGCAGCGTAGCGGGCTATGGCTACACCTTC.

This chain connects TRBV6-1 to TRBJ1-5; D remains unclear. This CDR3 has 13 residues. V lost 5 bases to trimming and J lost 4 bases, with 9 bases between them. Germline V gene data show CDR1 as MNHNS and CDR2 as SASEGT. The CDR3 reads CASSYLYNQPQHF. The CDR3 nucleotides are TGTGCCAGCAGTTACCTCTATAATCAGCCCCAGCATTTT.

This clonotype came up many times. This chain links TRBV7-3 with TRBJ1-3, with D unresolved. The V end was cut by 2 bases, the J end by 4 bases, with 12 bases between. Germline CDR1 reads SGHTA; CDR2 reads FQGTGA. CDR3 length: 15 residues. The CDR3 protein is CASSLRSGEGNTIYF. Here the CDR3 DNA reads TGTGCCAGCAGCTTACGATCCGGGGAAGGAAACACCATATATTTT.

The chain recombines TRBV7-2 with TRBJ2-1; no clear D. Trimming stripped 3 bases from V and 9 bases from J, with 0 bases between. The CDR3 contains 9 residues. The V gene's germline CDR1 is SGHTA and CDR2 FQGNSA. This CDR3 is CASSFEQFF. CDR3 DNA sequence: TGTGCCAGCAGCTTTGAGCAGTTCTTC. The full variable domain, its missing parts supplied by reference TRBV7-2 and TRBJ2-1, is GAGVSQSPSNKVTEKGKDVELRCDPISGHTALYWYRQSLGQGLEFLIYFQGNSAPDKSGLPSDRFSAERTGGSVSTLTIQRTQQEDSAVYLCASSFEQFFGPGTRLTVL.

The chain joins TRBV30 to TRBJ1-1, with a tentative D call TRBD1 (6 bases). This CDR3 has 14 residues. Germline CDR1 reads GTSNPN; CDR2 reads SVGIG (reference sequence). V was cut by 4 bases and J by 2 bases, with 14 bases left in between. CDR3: CAWILRGLNTEAFF. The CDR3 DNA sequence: TGTGCCTGGATCCTTCGGGGGCTTAACACTGAAGCTTTCTTT.

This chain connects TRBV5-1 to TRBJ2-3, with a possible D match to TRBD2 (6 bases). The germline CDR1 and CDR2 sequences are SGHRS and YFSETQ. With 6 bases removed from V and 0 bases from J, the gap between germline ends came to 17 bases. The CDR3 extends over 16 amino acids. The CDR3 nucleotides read TGCGCCAGCACGAATAGCGGAGCTACTAGCACAGATACGCAGTATTTT. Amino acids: CASTNSGATSTDTQYF. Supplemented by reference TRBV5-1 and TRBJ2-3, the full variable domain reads KAGVTQTPRYLIKTRGQQVTLSCSPISGHRSVSWYQQTPGQGLQFLFEYFSETQRNKGNFPGRFSGRQFSNSRSEMNVSTLELGDSALYLCASTNSGATSTDTQYFGPGTRLTVL.

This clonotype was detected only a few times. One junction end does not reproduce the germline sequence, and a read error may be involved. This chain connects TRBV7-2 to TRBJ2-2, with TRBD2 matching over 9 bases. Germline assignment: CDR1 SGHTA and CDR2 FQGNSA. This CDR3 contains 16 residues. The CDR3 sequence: CASSLAGLAAGGELFF. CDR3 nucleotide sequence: TGTGCCAGCAGCCTAGCGGGACTAGCCGCGGGCGGGGAGCTGTTTTTT.

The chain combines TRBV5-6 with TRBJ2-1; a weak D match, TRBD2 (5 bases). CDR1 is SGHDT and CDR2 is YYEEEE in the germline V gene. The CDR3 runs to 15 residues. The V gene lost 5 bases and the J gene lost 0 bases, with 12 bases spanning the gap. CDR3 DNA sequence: TGTGCCAGCAGTCAAGACTATTCCTCCTACAATGAGCAGTTCTTC. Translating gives CASSQDYSSYNEQFF. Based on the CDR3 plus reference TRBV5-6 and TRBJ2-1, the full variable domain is DAGVTQSPTHLIKTRGQQVTLRCSPKSGHDTVSWYQQALGQGPQFIFQYYEEEERQRGNFPDRFSGHQFPNYSSELNVNALLLGDSALYLCASSQDYSSYNEQFFGPGTRLTVL.

The CDR3 coding sequence is TGTGCCAGTAGTAGCGCAACGGGACAGGGACAAGAGACCCAGTACTTC. This translates into CASSSATGQGQETQYF. V usage is TRBV19 and J usage is TRBJ2-5, with TRBD1 identical over 9 bases. This CDR3 spans 16 amino acids. Per the germline V gene, CDR1 is LNHDA and CDR2 is SQIVND (reference sequence). V gave up 4 bases and J gave up 2 bases; unmatched junction bases: 8.

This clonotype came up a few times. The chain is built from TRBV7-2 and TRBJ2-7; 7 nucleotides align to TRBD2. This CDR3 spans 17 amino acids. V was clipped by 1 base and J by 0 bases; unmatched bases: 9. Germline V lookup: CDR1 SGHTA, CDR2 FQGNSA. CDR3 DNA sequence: TGTGCCAGCAGCTTAGGGCCCAGGGCTAGCGGCTCCTACGAGCAGTACGTC. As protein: CASSLGPRASGSYEQYV.

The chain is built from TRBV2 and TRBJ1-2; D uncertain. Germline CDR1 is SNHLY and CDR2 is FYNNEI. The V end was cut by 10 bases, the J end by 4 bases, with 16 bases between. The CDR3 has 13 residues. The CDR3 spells CATRTAGIYGYTF. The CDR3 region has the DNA TGTGCCACCCGGACCGCCGGAATCTATGGCTACACCTTC.

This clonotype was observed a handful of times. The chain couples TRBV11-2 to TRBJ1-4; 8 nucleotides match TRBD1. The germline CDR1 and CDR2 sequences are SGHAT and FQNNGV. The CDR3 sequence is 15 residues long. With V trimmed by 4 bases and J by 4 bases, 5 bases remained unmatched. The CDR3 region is CASSYRGNLNEKLFF. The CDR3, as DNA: TGTGCCAGCAGCTACAGGGGGAACCTTAATGAAAAACTGTTTTTT.

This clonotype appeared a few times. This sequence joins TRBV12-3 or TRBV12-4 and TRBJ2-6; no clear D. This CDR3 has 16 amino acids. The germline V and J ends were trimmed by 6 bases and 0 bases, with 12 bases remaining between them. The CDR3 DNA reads TGTGCCAGCAGCCACCCTTTAACCTCTGGGGCCAACGTCCTGACTTTC. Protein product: CASSHPLTSGANVLTF.

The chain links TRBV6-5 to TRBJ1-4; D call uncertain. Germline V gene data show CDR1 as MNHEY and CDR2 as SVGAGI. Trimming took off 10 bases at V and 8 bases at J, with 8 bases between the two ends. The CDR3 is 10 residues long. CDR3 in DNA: TGTGCCACCGGACGAGAAAAACTGTTTTTT. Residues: CATGREKLFF.

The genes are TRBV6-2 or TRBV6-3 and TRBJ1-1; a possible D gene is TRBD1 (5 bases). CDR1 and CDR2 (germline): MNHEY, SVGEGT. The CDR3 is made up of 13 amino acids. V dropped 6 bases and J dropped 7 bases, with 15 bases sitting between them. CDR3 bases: TGTGCCAGCAGCGAGACAGCCCCTTTTGAAGCTTTCTTT. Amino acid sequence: CASSETAPFEAFF.

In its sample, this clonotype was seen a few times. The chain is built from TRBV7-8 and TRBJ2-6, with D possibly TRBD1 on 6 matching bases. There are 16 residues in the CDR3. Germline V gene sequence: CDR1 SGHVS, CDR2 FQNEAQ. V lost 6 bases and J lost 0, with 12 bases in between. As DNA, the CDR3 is TGTGCCAGCAGAACCGGGACAAACTCTGGGGCCAACGTCCTGACTTTC. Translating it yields CASRTGTNSGANVLTF.

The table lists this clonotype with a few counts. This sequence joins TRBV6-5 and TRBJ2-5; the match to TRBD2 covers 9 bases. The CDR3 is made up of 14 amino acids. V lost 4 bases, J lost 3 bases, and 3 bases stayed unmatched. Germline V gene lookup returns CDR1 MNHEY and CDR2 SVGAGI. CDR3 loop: CASSFSGSKETQYF. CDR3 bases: TGTGCCAGCAGTTTTAGCGGGAGTAAAGAGACCCAGTACTTC.

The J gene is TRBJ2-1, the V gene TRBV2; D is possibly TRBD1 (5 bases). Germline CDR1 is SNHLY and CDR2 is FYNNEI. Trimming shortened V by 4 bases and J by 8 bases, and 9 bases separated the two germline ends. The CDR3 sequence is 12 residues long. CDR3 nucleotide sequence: TGTGCCAGCAGTGTTGGGGCCTATGAGCAGTTCTTC. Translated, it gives CASSVGAYEQFF.

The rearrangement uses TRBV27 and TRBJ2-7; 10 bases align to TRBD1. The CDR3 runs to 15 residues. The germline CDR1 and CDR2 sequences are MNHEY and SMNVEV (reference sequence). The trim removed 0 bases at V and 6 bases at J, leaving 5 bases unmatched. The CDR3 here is CASSLSGTGEGEQYF. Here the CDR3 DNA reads TGTGCCAGCAGTTTATCCGGGACAGGGGAGGGCGAGCAGTACTTC.

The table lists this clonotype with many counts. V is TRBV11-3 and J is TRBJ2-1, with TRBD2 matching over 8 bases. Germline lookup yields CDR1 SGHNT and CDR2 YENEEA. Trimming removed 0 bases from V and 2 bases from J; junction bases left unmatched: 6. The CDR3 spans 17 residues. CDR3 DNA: TGTGCCAGCAGCTTAGACCAAAGCGGGAGCACCTACAATGAGCAGTTCTTC. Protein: CASSLDQSGSTYNEQFF.

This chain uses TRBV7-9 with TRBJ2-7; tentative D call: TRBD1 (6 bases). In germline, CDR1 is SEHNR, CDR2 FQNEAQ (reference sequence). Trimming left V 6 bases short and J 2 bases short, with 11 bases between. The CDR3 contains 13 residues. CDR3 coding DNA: TGTGCCAGCAGTCACGAGGGGGCCTACGAGCAGTACTTC. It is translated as CASSHEGAYEQYF.

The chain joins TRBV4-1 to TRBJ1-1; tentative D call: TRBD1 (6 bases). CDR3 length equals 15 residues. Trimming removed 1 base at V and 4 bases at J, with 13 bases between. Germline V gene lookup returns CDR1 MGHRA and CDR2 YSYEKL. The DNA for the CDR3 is TGCGCCAGCAGCCAAGGTCAGGGGCCTATCACTGAAGCTTTCTTT. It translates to CASSQGQGPITEAFF.